This is a list of T cell receptor beta chains from one sample in a study of T cells in Graves' hyperthyroidism and ophthalmopathy. TCRdb re-analysed the multiplex PCR reads in MiXCR, keeping a single row per CDR3 protein. Of 690,000 or so distinct CDR3 sequences in the sample, 15% to 20% were seen once. The material sequenced was blood. These receptors all stem from a woman in her forties or fifties with Graves' hyperthyroidism that later progressed to Graves' ophthalmopathy. The CDR3 runs from the conserved cysteine through the conserved F or W. Fields, in order: clone size, V gene, J gene, D gene, CDR3 protein, CDR3 DNA. The D gene is left open where the match is weak. Clone size appears in some rows only: once, few, many, or a class for an expanded clone.

clone size: .; V gene: TRBV7-9; J gene: TRBJ2-3; D gene: .; CDR3 protein: CASSSRGLSALGDTQYF; CDR3 DNA: TGTGCCAGCAGCTCCCGGGGACTTTCAGCTTTGGGGGATACGCAGTATTTT
clone size: few; V gene: TRBV12-5; J gene: TRBJ2-5; D gene: .; CDR3 protein: CASGPPRSVETQYF; CDR3 DNA: TGTGCTAGTGGTCCCCCCCGGAGTGTGGAGACCCAGTACTTC
clone size: many; V gene: TRBV6-2/TRBV6-3; J gene: TRBJ2-3; D gene: TRBD2; CDR3 protein: CASSYQSSSGVGTDTQYF; CDR3 DNA: TGTGCCAGCAGTTACCAGTCGTCCAGCGGGGTTGGCACAGATACGCAGTATTTT
clone size: .; V gene: TRBV4-1; J gene: TRBJ2-2; D gene: .; CDR3 protein: CASSPLSTGELFF; CDR3 DNA: TGCGCCAGCAGCCCATTAAGCACCGGGGAGCTGTTTTTT
clone size: .; V gene: TRBV5-1; J gene: TRBJ2-1; D gene: TRBD2; CDR3 protein: CASSGAGGPNNEQFF; CDR3 DNA: TGCGCCAGCAGCGGGGCGGGGGGGCCGAACAATGAGCAGTTCTTC
clone size: many; V gene: TRBV2; J gene: TRBJ2-5; D gene: .; CDR3 protein: CASSDLGRQETQYF; CDR3 DNA: TGTGCCAGCAGTGATTTGGGCAGACAAGAGACCCAGTACTTC
clone size: many; V gene: TRBV7-9; J gene: TRBJ1-1; D gene: .; CDR3 protein: CASSSQGAAAEAFF; CDR3 DNA: TGTGCCAGCAGCTCACAGGGCGCTGCGGCTGAAGCTTTCTTT
clone size: many; V gene: TRBV3-1; J gene: TRBJ2-5; D gene: TRBD1; CDR3 protein: CASSQEGDRVVQTQYF; CDR3 DNA: TGTGCCAGCAGCCAAGAAGGGGACAGGGTTGTTCAGACCCAGTACTTC
clone size: .; V gene: TRBV6-1; J gene: TRBJ1-4; D gene: .; CDR3 protein: CASRTLGGANVKLFF; CDR3 DNA: TGTGCCAGCAGGACGCTGGGTGGGGCTAATGTTAAACTGTTTTTT
clone size: many; V gene: TRBV5-1; J gene: TRBJ1-2; D gene: .; CDR3 protein: CASSLDGGAYGYTF; CDR3 DNA: TGCGCCAGCAGCTTGGACGGGGGGGCGTATGGCTACACCTTC
clone size: many; V gene: TRBV9; J gene: TRBJ1-3; D gene: .; CDR3 protein: CASSVGNSGNTIYF; CDR3 DNA: TGTGCCAGCAGCGTAGGAAACTCTGGAAACACCATATATTTT
clone size: many; V gene: TRBV6-1; J gene: TRBJ1-2; D gene: .; CDR3 protein: CASSDGQYYGYTF; CDR3 DNA: TGTGCCAGCAGTGACGGCCAGTACTATGGCTACACCTTC
clone size: few; V gene: TRBV18; J gene: TRBJ1-2; D gene: .; CDR3 protein: CASSPPPSRGFNYGYTF; CDR3 DNA: TGTGCCAGCTCACCACCGCCGTCCCGAGGATTTAACTATGGCTACACCTTC
clone size: few; V gene: TRBV5-1; J gene: TRBJ2-5; D gene: .; CDR3 protein: CASSRVGVAEETQYF; CDR3 DNA: TGCGCCAGCAGCCGGGTGGGAGTAGCGGAAGAGACCCAGTACTTC
clone size: .; V gene: TRBV7-9; J gene: TRBJ1-1; D gene: .; CDR3 protein: CASSLPGASVWTEAFF; CDR3 DNA: TGTGCCAGCAGCTTGCCGGGCGCGTCTGTTTGGACTGAAGCTTTCTTT
clone size: .; V gene: TRBV9; J gene: TRBJ2-1; D gene: TRBD2; CDR3 protein: CASSGLAGGEYNEQFF; CDR3 DNA: TGTGCCAGCAGCGGACTAGCGGGGGGTGAATACAATGAGCAGTTCTTC
clone size: .; V gene: TRBV6-2/TRBV6-3; J gene: TRBJ1-3; D gene: .; CDR3 protein: CASSYSTRGAGNTIYF; CDR3 DNA: TGTGCCAGCAGTTACTCGACGCGGGGAGCTGGAAACACCATATATTTT
clone size: .; V gene: TRBV9; J gene: TRBJ2-2; D gene: .; CDR3 protein: CASSLPPDGTGELFF; CDR3 DNA: TGCGCCAGCAGCTTGCCCCCGGACGGTACCGGGGAGCTGTTTTTT
clone size: few; V gene: TRBV3-1; J gene: TRBJ2-1; D gene: .; CDR3 protein: CASSPTTGISSYNEQFF; CDR3 DNA: TGTGCCAGCAGCCCAACCACAGGGATCAGCTCCTACAATGAGCAGTTCTTC
clone size: few; V gene: TRBV12-3/TRBV12-4; J gene: TRBJ1-5; D gene: .; CDR3 protein: CASSGGHYEPQHF; CDR3 DNA: TGTGCCAGCAGTGGGGGACATTATGAGCCCCAGCATTTT
clone size: few; V gene: TRBV2; J gene: TRBJ1-5; D gene: TRBD1; CDR3 protein: CASQTTGGFSQPQHF; CDR3 DNA: TGTGCCAGCCAGACGACAGGGGGCTTTAGTCAGCCCCAGCATTTT
clone size: many; V gene: TRBV5-1; J gene: TRBJ1-1; D gene: TRBD1; CDR3 protein: CASSRTGGTEAFF; CDR3 DNA: TGTGCCAGCAGTCGAACAGGGGGCACTGAAGCTTTCTTT
clone size: many; V gene: TRBV2; J gene: TRBJ2-2; D gene: .; CDR3 protein: CASSEDRLTNTGELFF; CDR3 DNA: TGTGCCAGCAGTGAGGACAGACTGACGAACACCGGGGAGCTGTTTTTT
clone size: .; V gene: TRBV6-5; J gene: TRBJ1-5; D gene: .; CDR3 protein: CASSYRGDQPQHF; CDR3 DNA: TGTGCCAGCAGTTACAGGGGGGACCAGCCCCAGCATTTT
clone size: .; V gene: TRBV18; J gene: TRBJ1-5; D gene: TRBD1; CDR3 protein: CASSPRPMGQRMGQPQHF; CDR3 DNA: TGTGCCAGCTCACCACGACCTATGGGACAGAGGATGGGACAGCCCCAGCATTTT
clone size: .; V gene: TRBV10-3; J gene: TRBJ1-6; D gene: TRBD1; CDR3 protein: CAISESNAAGTGVRLLNSPLHF; CDR3 DNA: TGTGCCATCAGTGAGTCCAACGCCGCCGGGACAGGGGTGCGTCTTCTCAATTCACCCCTCCACTTT
clone size: many; V gene: TRBV11-2; J gene: TRBJ2-7; D gene: .; CDR3 protein: CASSLASEGYEQYF; CDR3 DNA: TGTGCCAGCAGCTTAGCGTCGGAAGGCTACGAGCAGTACTTC
clone size: .; V gene: TRBV6-1; J gene: TRBJ1-4; D gene: .; CDR3 protein: CASRPSWGAGEKLFF; CDR3 DNA: TGTGCCAGCAGGCCCTCATGGGGGGCTGGTGAAAAACTGTTTTTT
clone size: .; V gene: TRBV5-1; J gene: TRBJ2-7; D gene: .; CDR3 protein: CASSLNPYEQYF; CDR3 DNA: TGCGCCAGCAGCCTGAACCCCTACGAGCAGTACTTC
clone size: .; V gene: TRBV19; J gene: TRBJ1-2; D gene: .; CDR3 protein: CASSIDGGSEGYTF; CDR3 DNA: TGTGCCAGTAGTATAGATGGGGGGTCGGAAGGCTACACCTTC
clone size: many; V gene: TRBV7-6; J gene: TRBJ2-7; D gene: .; CDR3 protein: CASSFGLNTYEQYF; CDR3 DNA: TGTGCCAGCAGCTTCGGACTTAATACCTACGAGCAGTACTTC
clone size: .; V gene: TRBV20-1; J gene: TRBJ1-4; D gene: .; CDR3 protein: CSARGPRTNEKLFF; CDR3 DNA: TGCAGTGCTAGAGGACCCAGGACGAATGAAAAACTGTTTTTT
clone size: many; V gene: TRBV7-8; J gene: TRBJ2-5; D gene: .; CDR3 protein: CASSLMLSQETQYF; CDR3 DNA: TGTGCCAGCAGCTTAATGCTCAGCCAAGAGACCCAGTACTTC
clone size: .; V gene: TRBV5-5; J gene: TRBJ2-7; D gene: .; CDR3 protein: CASSFGTGAYEHYF; CDR3 DNA: .
clone size: .; V gene: TRBV3-1; J gene: TRBJ1-1; D gene: .; CDR3 protein: CASSPAGREAFF; CDR3 DNA: TGTGCCAGCAGCCCCGCCGGCAGGGAAGCTTTCTTT
clone size: few; V gene: TRBV19; J gene: TRBJ1-3; D gene: .; CDR3 protein: CASMGSGNTIYF; CDR3 DNA: TGTGCCAGTATGGGCTCTGGAAACACCATATATTTT
clone size: many; V gene: TRBV7-2; J gene: TRBJ2-7; D gene: .; CDR3 protein: CASSLEATSRYEQYF; CDR3 DNA: TGTGCCAGCAGCTTAGAGGCCACTTCGCGCTACGAGCAGTACTTC
clone size: many; V gene: TRBV15; J gene: TRBJ1-5; D gene: .; CDR3 protein: CATSRAGRGNQPQHF; CDR3 DNA: TGTGCCACCAGCAGAGCAGGGAGGGGAAATCAGCCCCAGCATTTT
clone size: .; V gene: TRBV9; J gene: TRBJ1-2; D gene: TRBD1; CDR3 protein: CASSPTGKGYTF; CDR3 DNA: TGTGCCAGCAGCCCGACAGGGAAGGGCTACACCTTC
clone size: once; V gene: TRBV5-1; J gene: TRBJ2-4; D gene: .; CDR3 protein: CASSLPSIAKNIQYF; CDR3 DNA: TGCGCCAGCAGCTTACCCAGTATAGCCAAAAACATTCAGTACTTC
clone size: .; V gene: TRBV12-3/TRBV12-4; J gene: TRBJ1-5; D gene: .; CDR3 protein: CASSLGPGQSSNQPQHF; CDR3 DNA: TGTGCCAGCAGTTTAGGACCAGGACAGAGCAGCAATCAGCCCCAGCATTTT
clone size: few; V gene: TRBV30; J gene: TRBJ2-2; D gene: TRBD2; CDR3 protein: CAHTTGTSGGALSGELFF; CDR3 DNA: TGTGCACATACGACCGGGACTAGCGGGGGGGCCTTGTCCGGGGAGCTGTTTTTT